This T cell receptor beta chain originates from a study of preoperative IRX-2 immunotherapy in early breast cancer. The table came from immunoSEQ multiplex PCR; TCRdb's copy has only in-frame clones and leaves some out. The top ten clones hold roughly 1.5% of a sample with around 62,000 clones, approximately 93% of them seen once. Treatment described: preoperative locoregional IRX-2 cytokine immunotherapy. Preoperative locoregional IRX-2 cytokine immunotherapy was tested in the phase Ib source study. Collection of the sample occurred from a patient treated with IRX-2 immunotherapy. The TCR originated in a human donor with breast cancer.

The CDR3 sequence is CASSQDPENYEQYF. The CDR3 coding sequence is TGCGCCAGCAGCCAAGATCCAGAAAATTACGAGCAGTACTTC. The rearrangement uses TRBV4-1 and TRBJ2-7, with no clear D. This CDR3 region has 14 residues. The V end lost 0 bases, the J end lost 4 bases, and 10 bases lay between the germline ends. The germline CDR1 and CDR2 sequences are MGHRA and YSYEKL.